The 8 T cell receptor beta chains given below trace back to one sample, sequenced in a study of blood T cell repertoires in COVID-19. Only in-frame clones appear in the TCRdb table, and some are missing; sequencing was by immunoSEQ multiplex PCR. The top ten hold over 0.7% of the sample, which has 190,000 or so clones, about 87% seen once. The sequencing sample was made of peripheral blood. These receptors were taken from a woman younger than 30 who had recovered from COVID-19.

The chain links TRBV7-2 to TRBJ1-3; 8 bases align to TRBD1. The CDR3 spans 15 residues. The J segment lost 2 bases and the V segment lost 5 bases, leaving 5 bases of the junction unmatched. The V gene's germline CDR1 is SGHTA and CDR2 FQGNSA. DNA for the CDR3: TGTGCCAGCAGCCTCATCAGGGGGCCTGGAAACACCATATATTTT. Its protein product is CASSLIRGPGNTIYF.

The J gene is TRBJ2-1, the V gene TRBV7-2, with 12 nucleotides matching TRBD2. Trimming removed 5 bases from V and 9 bases from J; junction bases left unmatched: 8. The germline gives CDR1 SGHTA, CDR2 FQGNSA. The CDR3 length is 15 residues. The CDR3, as DNA: TGTGCCAGCAGCCCATTGGGACTAGCGGGTGGTGAGCAGTTCTTC. Its translation: CASSPLGLAGGEQFF. Complete variable domain (other parts from reference TRBV7-2 and TRBJ2-1): GAGVSQSPSNKVTEKGKDVELRCDPISGHTALYWYRQSLGQGLEFLIYFQGNSAPDKSGLPSDRFSAERTGGSVSTLTIQRTQQEDSAVYLCASSPLGLAGGEQFFGPGTRLTVL.

This clone was seen only once. The rearrangement joins TRBV4-1 to TRBJ2-1, with a weak D call TRBD2 (5 bases). This CDR3 region has 13 residues. Germline CDR1 MGHRA, CDR2 YSYEKL. V was pared by 4 bases and J by 8 bases, with 12 bases between. CDR3 amino acids: CASSPWTRDEQFF. The CDR3 DNA is TGCGCCAGCAGCCCCTGGACGCGGGATGAGCAGTTCTTC.

The gene calls are TRBV6-5 and TRBJ1-1, with D possibly TRBD1 on 5 matching bases. Germline CDR1 and CDR2: MNHEY and SVGAGI. The CDR3 spans 13 residues. The V gene lost 8 bases and the J gene lost 0 bases, with 10 bases spanning the gap. The chain's CDR3 is CASSRQLNTEAFF. In DNA form, the CDR3 reads TGTGCCAGCTCTCGACAGTTGAACACTGAAGCTTTCTTT.

This clone was counted once. The CDR3 DNA reads TGTGCCAGCAGTGAAATGGGAGGGGTAGATGGCTACACCTTC. Protein sequence: CASSEMGGVDGYTF. The chain is built from TRBV2 and TRBJ1-2; maybe TRBD1 (5 bases). Germline lookup yields CDR1 SNHLY and CDR2 FYNNEI. The length of the CDR3 is 14 residues. V was clipped by 2 bases and J by 6 bases, with 13 bases between them.

The genes are TRBV15 and TRBJ2-1; TRBD2 matches 12 bases. The ends lost 5 bases at V and 6 bases at J; junction bases unmatched: 5. CDR1 and CDR2 from the germline V gene are LNHNV and YYDKDF (reference sequence). The CDR3 has 15 residues. The CDR3, as DNA: TGTGCCACCAGCGCTCGACTAGCGGGGGTCAATGAGCAGTTCTTC. It specifies CATSARLAGVNEQFF.

The V call is TRBV5-4, the J call TRBJ2-7; TRBD2 matches 13 bases. The germline V gene has CDR1 SGHNT and CDR2 YYREEE (reference sequence). The V and J ends lost 4 bases and 2 bases, in that order; junction bases with no gene match: 3. This CDR3 region has 15 residues. The CDR3 loop reads CASSQTSGGPYEQYF. The CDR3 bases are TGTGCCAGCAGCCAGACTAGCGGGGGGCCCTACGAGCAGTACTTC. The full variable domain, rest sourced from reference TRBV5-4 and TRBJ2-7, is ETGVTQSPTHLIKTRGQQVTLRCSSQSGHNTVSWYQQALGQGPQFIFQYYREEENGRGNFPPRFSGLQFPNYSSELNVNALELDDSALYLCASSQTSGGPYEQYFGPGTRLTVT.

This sequence joins TRBV14 and TRBJ1-4; TRBD1 might be the D (5 bases). With 1 base removed from V and 3 bases from J, the gap between germline ends came to 9 bases. CDR1 and CDR2 (germline): SGHDN, FVKESK. The CDR3 runs 15 residues. The CDR3 coding sequence is TGTGCCAGCAGCCAAGGCTCAGGGTCTAATGAAAAACTGTTTTTT. It translates to CASSQGSGSNEKLFF.